This T cell receptor (beta chain) was identified in a study of shared clonotypes between healthy human individuals. The CDR3 spans 15 residues. Germline CDR1 and CDR2: SGHRS and YFSETQ. Between the trimmed V and J ends, which lost 1 base and 2 bases, there was a span of 13 bases. Findings and caveats of the study: Rarefaction exposed incomplete sorted-subset sequencing despite large depth.

In regard to this clone: Antigen unknown.

Clones were sequenced by immunoSEQ multiplex PCR, and TCRdb holds only the in-frame ones, with some missing. The sample records some 2.4 million clones, under 95% being singletons. This rearrangement joins TRBV5-1 to TRBJ2-7; weak D call: TRBD2 (5 bases). This TCR derives from a man aged 18-30 years in good health. Some clones in this sample may be carry-over from other donors' samples. The sequencing sample was made of naive CD4+ T cells from PBMCs. The sample's subset: CD45RA+ positively selected. The CDR3 protein is CASSLNGLPTYEQYF. Written as DNA, the CDR3 is TGCGCCAGCAGCTTGAATGGACTCCCCACCTACGAGCAGTACTTC.